The sequence of this TCR beta chain was determined in a study of T cells in Graves' hyperthyroidism and ophthalmopathy. Uncontrolled infection, other autoimmune disease, pregnancy or lactation barred patients from enrollment. Researchers took RNA transcripts and amplified the TCR beta CDR3 regions from them. The HTBI primer set drove a first-round RT-PCR of the TCR CDR3. TCRdb recomputed calls from the multiplex PCR reads with MiXCR, one row per CDR3 protein. This table holds over 250,000 distinct CDR3 sequences, 25% found once. This clonotype came up many times. The sequenced sample consisted of blood. This receptor was identified in a man aged 40-49 years with Graves' hyperthyroidism that later progressed to Graves' ophthalmopathy.

The DNA of the CDR3 is TGCAGTGCTAGAGGGGTTGTGGTAGGGGACCAATTCCTAGATACGCAGTATTTT. This encodes CSARGVVVGDQFLDTQYF. The chain recombines TRBV20-1 with TRBJ2-3; D possibly matches TRBD1 or TRBD2 (5 bases each). Trimming removed 1 base at V and 5 bases at J, with 25 bases between. Germline V lookup: CDR1 DFQATT, CDR2 SNEGSKA (reference sequence). CDR3 length: 18 amino acids.